This T cell receptor beta chain was sequenced for a study of blood T cell repertoires in COVID-19. Study overall: Sites across the United States, Italy and Spain contributed samples from acute and convalescent COVID-19. T cells, B-cell-depleted T cells, or PBMCs provided the cDNA or gDNA that served as material.

Study processing details: Scientists estimated how many nucleated cells there were by amplifying reference gene primers. The method was immunoSEQ multiplex PCR; TCRdb's version includes in-frame clones alone and lacks a portion of them. V, J and clone size reflect that table, while D and trimming were determined from the DNA. The data show 80,000 or so clones, around 79% seen once. This CDR3 is built from 14 residues. CDR1 and CDR2 from the germline V gene are SGHRS and YFSETQ. The V and J ends lost 4 bases and 7 bases, in that order; junction bases with no gene match: 7. The V gene is TRBV5-1, the J gene TRBJ1-1, with 10 bases aligning to TRBD1. The sequence derives from a man older than 75 with acute or convalescent COVID-19. Material for sequencing was peripheral blood. The CDR3 DNA reads TGCGCCAGCAGCGGAGACAGGGGGCAGGATGAAGCTTTCTTT. Translating gives CASSGDRGQDEAFF.